Listed below are T cell receptor beta chains from one sample, sequenced in a study of T cell repertoires in cytomegalovirus infection. TCRdb processed the reads anew with MiXCR; each CDR3 protein has one entry. This sample has about 200,000 distinct CDR3 sequences, with 9.5% found just once. Sequencing was performed on PBMCs. The receptor set was obtained from a human donor in good health (CMV status not recorded). Some clones in this sample may be carry-over from other donors' samples. CDR3s include the opening cysteine and the closing phenylalanine or tryptophan. A D gene is named only where the DNA matches it firmly. Only part of the rows carry a size: once, few, many, or a class if the clone is expanded.

>TRBD1|TRBV27|few|TRBJ2-6
TGTGCCAGCAGCCTCGGGACAGGGGTCTCTGGGGCCAACGTCCTGACTTTC
CASSLGTGVSGANVLTF
>TRBD1|TRBV29-1|many|TRBJ2-7
TGCAGCGTTGAGTCAACAGGGGTGACCTACGAGCAGTACTTC
CSVESTGVTYEQYF
>NA|TRBV18|NA|TRBJ2-7
TGTGCCAGCTCACCAAGCAGGGTCTACGAGCAGTACTTC
CASSPSRVYEQYF
>NA|TRBV5-4|few|TRBJ2-5
TGTGCCAGCAGCTCGCGGACTGAGGAAGAGACCCAGTACTTC
CASSSRTEEETQYF
>NA|TRBV7-2|many|TRBJ2-7
TGTGCCACCCAACTAAACACCGAGCAGTACTTC
CATQLNTEQYF
>NA|TRBV20-1|NA|TRBJ1-6
TGCAGTGCTAGGGGGGCCGCGGGCGCTCATTCACCCCTCCACTTT
CSARGAAGAHSPLHF
>NA|TRBV6-1|many|TRBJ2-5
TGTGCCACCGCCCGGGACCCAGCCCTCGAGACCCAGTACTTC
CATARDPALETQYF
>NA|TRBV7-3|many|TRBJ2-2
TGTGCCAGCAGCTTACTTGGTTCGAACACCGGGGAGCTGTTTTTT
CASSLLGSNTGELFF
>NA|TRBV28|NA|TRBJ1-5
TGTGCCAGCAGTACCTCACCGAGCAATCAGCCCCAGCATTTT
CASSTSPSNQPQHF
>NA|TRBV25-1|few|TRBJ2-4
TGTGCCAGCAGTGAAAACACCGGGGCCGAAGACCAGTACTTC
CASSENTGAEDQYF
>TRBD2|TRBV9|few|TRBJ2-3
TGTGCCAGCAGCGCGACTAGCGGCACAGATACGCAGTATTTT
CASSATSGTDTQYF
>NA|TRBV7-2|many|TRBJ2-4
TGTGCCAGCAGCTTTGAAGGGAACATTCAGTACTTC
CASSFEGNIQYF
>NA|TRBV7-2|many|TRBJ2-7
TGTGCCAGCAGCTTCGAAGTGGGGGCAGACTACGAGCAGTACTTC
CASSFEVGADYEQYF
>NA|TRBV19|many|TRBJ2-2
TGTGCCACCTTCTCGGGACTTCCGAACACCGGGGAGCTGTTTTTT
CATFSGLPNTGELFF
>NA|TRBV29-1|many|TRBJ1-5
TGCAGCGTTGGGCAGAATAGCAATCAGCCCCAGCATTTT
CSVGQNSNQPQHF
>NA|TRBV12-3/TRBV12-4|few|TRBJ1-1
TGTGCCAGCTCCCCCTCGGCCGGAATGAACACTGAAGCTTTCTTT
CASSPSAGMNTEAFF